This record looks at one T cell receptor beta chain sequence and its context. Its cognate antigen has yet to be identified. Base quality data are lacking; no much larger clone is found one base away. The time point tag for this specimen amounts to: baseline before first vaccination. Vaccinee samples were obtained from the UK trials COV001 and COV002, which included a single-blind randomized controlled phase 2/3 trial of AZD1222 (ChAdOx1 nCoV-19) in healthy adults. For TCRbeta chain sequencing, PBMC samples were collected from trial participants at day 0 and at day 28 after the second dose. The CDR3 regions of human TCRbeta chains were analyzed by immunosequencing. The paper's processing steps were these. TCRs in the repertoires were matched against a reference library of SARS-CoV-2-specific TCRs that had been generated with the MIRA antigen-specificity platform. Breadth was defined as the fraction of unique TCRs that were SARS-CoV-2-associated. Depth was defined as the fraction of total T cells that were SARS-CoV-2-associated. Using the MIRA data, each spike-specific TCR was mapped to the spike region that the TCR reacts to and placed in a CD4 or CD8 class. Log10-transformed breadth and depth values were compared by one-way ANOVA with Sidak's multiple comparisons tests. This is the immuneACCESS table as TCRdb keeps it, with only in-frame sequences that have V and J called. A part of the clones is gone; compared with another copy, unresolved V genes explain less than half, and the rest is unexplained. The V and J calls and the clone size are those of that table, but D and trimming were determined from the DNA. This sample is represented by 20,000 to 25,000 clones; around 82% of them were singletons. Roughly 40% of the sample comes from the top ten.

This record belongs to a study of T cell responses to AZD1222 COVID-19 vaccine (dated by TCRdb to the early 2020s). With respect to the entire study: Because spike-specific TCR depth and breadth did not differ between the two schedules, AZD1222 recipients who got a second dose at roughly 4 weeks were pooled with those who got a second dose at roughly 12 weeks. A total of 230 to 250 trial participants underwent TCR sequencing, of whom under 220 had received two doses of AZD1222 and approximately 25 had received two doses of the MenACWY control vaccine. Trial participants were enrolled into age subgroups of 18-55, 56-69 and 70-plus years, which contained around 140, 26 and 57 TCR-sequenced participants, respectively.

What the authors observed across the whole study: Conclusions about previously exposed vaccinees are limited, since just six AZD1222 recipients were seropositive for SARS-CoV-2 at baseline. The 56-69-year group was small, and its depth increase did not reach significance, likely because of low power. Spike-specific TCR breadth and depth rose significantly after two AZD1222 doses compared with day 0 and with MenACWY recipients. Because no day 14 peak-response samples were available, repertoires were characterized only after the peak T cell response. CD4 TCRs associated with the vaccine covered the entire spike protein, and the dominant responses were in regions 160-218 and 743-854. Participants were mostly white British, with more females than males. The authors suggested clonal diversity may have been underestimated. Reportedly, close to half of the unique spike-specific TCRs recognized epitopes lying outside the regions that are mutated in the B.1.351 and B.1.1.7 variants.

Relative to germline, V is missing 2 bases and J is missing 1 base, with 3 bases of the junction outside any gene match. The germline V gene encodes CDR1 MGHRA and CDR2 YSYEKL. Measured from the cysteine to the phenylalanine, the CDR3 is 15 residues long. Only the CDR3 part of the read is kept: 45 bases, read in frame from the first base. The TCR was taken from an adult in good health. The V and J genes are TRBV4-1 and TRBJ2-5, with 8 junctional bases fitting TRBD2. Sample: peripheral blood, taken on day 0 of AZD1222 vaccination. The CDR3 protein: CASSQTGGGQETQYF. The DNA sequence is given as TGCGCCAGCAGCCAAACGGGAGGGGGCCAAGAGACCCAGTACTTC.